One sample yielded the 27 T cell receptor beta chains listed below, sequenced in a study of PD-1 blockade in classical Hodgkin lymphoma. The data were produced by immunoSEQ multiplex PCR, yet TCRdb's version contains in-frame clones alone and is incomplete. The data show about 32,000 clones, around 82% seen once. Time point here: cycle 4 day 1 (C4D1), after more than five weeks of nivolumab. The patients all showed relapse after autologous stem cell transplantation, while their brentuximab vedotin exposure varied. The material sequenced was peripheral blood mononuclear cells (PBMCs), taken before the fourth cycle of nivolumab. These receptors were obtained from a human donor with classical Hodgkin lymphoma.

By share of the sample, this clone is medium-sized. This chain uses TRBV2 with TRBJ2-7; tentative D call: TRBD1 (5 bases). Germline V CDR1 and CDR2: SNHLY, FYNNEI. V was shortened by 1 base and J by 6 bases, with 7 bases between the two germline ends. The CDR3 extends over 12 amino acids. In nucleotides, the CDR3 is TGTGCCAGCAGTGAAGAGGGGCGCGAGCAGTACGTC. It specifies CASSEEGREQYV.

Concerning this clone: The germline gene is not matched at one end of the junction; a read error may be the cause. This chain joins TRBV2 and TRBJ2-2, with D unresolved. The germline V gene has CDR1 SNHLY and CDR2 FYNNEI. This CDR3 spans 15 amino acids. CDR3 coding DNA: TGTGCCAGCAGTGAAGGCCCGATGAACATCGGGGAGCTGTTTTTT. Encoded protein: CASSEGPMNIGELFF. The full variable domain, completed using reference TRBV2 and TRBJ2-2, is EPEVTQTPSHQVTQMGQEVILRCVPISNHLYFYWYRQILGQKVEFLVSFYNNEISEKSEIFDDQFSVERPDGSNFTLKIRSTKLEDSAMYFCASSEGPMNIGELFFGEGSRLTVL.

V usage is TRBV28 and J usage is TRBJ1-1; 7 bases are a match to TRBD1. Germline V gene sequence: CDR1 MDHEN, CDR2 SYDVKM. CDR3 length: 15 amino acids. Unmatched junction bases numbered 6, after V lost 2 bases and J lost 3 bases. CDR3 region: CASSLRQGVYTEAFF. The CDR3 nucleotides are TGTGCCAGCAGTTTAAGACAGGGTGTCTACACTGAAGCTTTCTTT.

This chain links TRBV27 with TRBJ1-5; D gene unclear. CDR3 length: 14 amino acids. V was clipped by 5 bases and J by 2 bases, with 10 bases between them. The germline V gene encodes CDR1 MNHEY and CDR2 SMNVEV (reference sequence). CDR3: CASSPGSGNQPQHF. The CDR3 DNA reads as TGTGCCAGCAGTCCGGGGTCGGGCAATCAGCCCCAGCATTTT.

The rearrangement links TRBV29-1 to TRBJ2-1; 8 nucleotides line up with TRBD1. Germline assignment: CDR1 SQVTM and CDR2 ANQGSEA. The CDR3 is made up of 12 amino acids. V lost 2 bases to trimming and J lost 9 bases; unmatched junction nucleotides: 3. The CDR3 coding sequence is TGCAGCGTTGAATACAGGGGGATTGAGCAGTTCTTC. It is translated as CSVEYRGIEQFF.

A remark on this clone: The junction departs from the called germline gene at one end, perhaps through a read error. The CDR3 DNA reads as TGTGCCAGCAGCTTGTTCCAGGGGCTCGGCTATGGCTACACCTTC. As protein: CASSLFQGLGYGYTF. The chain uses TRBV5-1 and TRBJ1-2, with D possibly being TRBD1 (6 bases). The CDR3 sequence is 15 residues long. Germline V CDR1 and CDR2: SGHRS, YFSETQ.

This clone has more than one count but fewer than ten. The chain joins TRBV14 to TRBJ2-7, with D maybe TRBD1 (5 bases). Per the germline V gene, CDR1 is SGHDN and CDR2 is FVKESK. The V gene lost 3 bases and the J gene lost 1 base, with 7 bases spanning the gap. The CDR3 covers 13 residues. DNA for the CDR3: TGTGCCAGCAGCCAGGGGCGTTCCTACGAGCAGTACTTC. Residues: CASSQGRSYEQYF.

This clone was counted a few times. This rearrangement joins TRBV7-2 to TRBJ2-2; a possible D gene is TRBD2 (6 bases). Germline assignment: CDR1 SGHTA and CDR2 FQGNSA. Trimming cost V 5 bases and J 1 base, with 14 bases left between them. CDR3 length: 16 residues. The DNA of the CDR3 is TGTGCCAGCAGCACGCACGGGGGAAGGAACACCGGGGAGCTGTTTTTT. Translated: CASSTHGGRNTGELFF.

The J gene is TRBJ1-5, the V gene TRBV6-1; no clear D gene. This CDR3 contains 15 residues. Germline CDR1 MNHNS, CDR2 SASEGT. V was trimmed by 0 bases and J by 4 bases, leaving 10 bases between them. This CDR3 is CASSEAQAGNQPQHF. The CDR3 DNA follows: TGTGCCAGCAGTGAAGCGCAGGCGGGGAATCAGCCCCAGCATTTT.

This chain links TRBV28 with TRBJ2-1, with TRBD1 as a possible D gene (6 bases). The CDR3 spans 14 residues. V lost 6 bases, J lost 7 bases, and 16 bases lay in between. The germline CDR1 and CDR2 sequences are MDHEN and SYDVKM. The CDR3 bases are TGTGCCAGCAGAGACGAGAGAGGGGGTAATGAGCAGTTCTTC. Translating it yields CASRDERGGNEQFF.

The genes are TRBV2 and TRBJ1-2; D not resolved. Germline V CDR1 and CDR2: SNHLY, FYNNEI. Deletions cut 4 bases from V and 0 bases from J, with 9 bases between. The CDR3 length is 14 residues. The CDR3 DNA follows: TGTGCCAGCAGTGTTGGAAGGTCTAACTATGGCTACACCTTC. This sequence encodes CASSVGRSNYGYTF.

The J gene is TRBJ2-1, the V gene TRBV28; 9 bases align to TRBD2. V dropped 1 base and J dropped 7; count of bases not matched to a gene: 8. The CDR3 is 16 amino acids. Germline CDR1 is MDHEN and CDR2 is SYDVKM. CDR3 DNA sequence: TGTGCCAGCAGTTTATTTGGGCGGGAGGGACGTAATGAGCAGTTCTTC. It translates to CASSLFGREGRNEQFF.

The V gene is TRBV9, the J gene TRBJ2-5, with D perhaps given as TRBD1 or TRBD2 (5 bases each). The last part of the DNA fits TRBJ2-7 better; the J call may be wrong. CDR3 length equals 14 residues. Looked up from germline, CDR1 is SGDLS and CDR2 is YYNGEE. As DNA, the CDR3 is TGTGCCAGCAGCGGCCGGGACGACTCCTACGAGCAGTACTTC. It specifies CASSGRDDSYEQYF.

CDR3 amino acids: CASSYGTSADTQYF. In DNA, the CDR3 is TGTGCCAGCAGTTATGGGACTAGCGCAGATACGCAGTATTTT. V gene TRBV28 combines with J gene TRBJ2-3, with 10 bases fitting TRBD2. Germline V gene lookup returns CDR1 MDHEN and CDR2 SYDVKM. The CDR3 spans 14 residues. V was pared by 4 bases and J by 4 bases, with 2 bases of the junction left unmatched.

The J gene is TRBJ2-2, the V gene TRBV28; 10 nucleotides agree with TRBD2. The CDR3 is 20 residues long. V lost 2 bases, J lost 2 bases, and 14 bases stayed unmatched. The germline V gene has CDR1 MDHEN and CDR2 SYDVKM. The CDR3 reads CASSLIWPEVAGGNTGELFF. The CDR3 DNA follows: TGTGCCAGCAGTTTAATTTGGCCAGAAGTAGCGGGAGGCAACACCGGGGAGCTGTTTTTT.

The DNA for the CDR3 is TGCAGCGTTGGATTGGGGACGGGTAAATACGAGCAGTACTTC. Translating gives CSVGLGTGKYEQYF. The chain has TRBV29-1 and TRBJ2-7; D might be TRBD1 or TRBD2, each matching 5 bases. Trimming pared 4 bases from V and 4 bases from J, leaving 17 bases between. The CDR3 totals 14 residues. Looked up from germline, CDR1 is SQVTM and CDR2 is ANQGSEA.

The chain has TRBV7-2 and TRBJ2-3; 9 nucleotides match TRBD1. CDR3 size: 15 residues. J gave up 0 bases and V 6 bases, and 4 bases lay outside the gene matches. Per germline, CDR1 SGHTA and CDR2 FQGNSA. CDR3 residues: CASSPGTGSTDTQYF. DNA for the CDR3: TGTGCCAGCAGTCCCGGGACAGGGAGCACAGATACGCAGTATTTT.

This clone has only a few counts. This sequence joins TRBV19 and TRBJ1-4, with a possible D match to TRBD1 (5 bases). The germline CDR1 and CDR2 sequences are LNHDA and SQIVND (reference sequence). V was cut by 5 bases and J by 6 bases, with 16 bases left in between. There are 15 residues in the CDR3. The CDR3 DNA sequence: TGTGCCAGTAGTCCGGCAGGGAGGTTAGATGAAAAACTGTTTTTT. This encodes CASSPAGRLDEKLFF.

The rearrangement joins TRBV7-2 to TRBJ2-1; 11 bases align to TRBD1. Germline V gene sequence: CDR1 SGHTA, CDR2 FQGNSA. Trimming removed 5 bases from V and 2 bases from J; junction bases left unmatched: 2. There are 15 residues in the CDR3. CDR3 bases: TGTGCCAGCAGCCGGGACAGGGGGGCCTACAATGAGCAGTTCTTC. This codes for CASSRDRGAYNEQFF.

This clone was counted a single time. V usage is TRBV6-1 and J usage is TRBJ1-1; TRBD1 agrees at 9 bases. CDR1 and CDR2 (germline): MNHNS, SASEGT. This CDR3 is 15 amino acids long. V shed 6 bases, J shed 6 bases, and the junction held 11 bases outside the gene matches. CDR3 in amino acids: CASRVKTGGIAEAFF. The CDR3 coding sequence is TGTGCCAGCAGAGTCAAAACAGGGGGCATTGCTGAAGCTTTCTTT.

J is TRBJ1-5 and V is TRBV28; D not certain. Germline CDR1 MDHEN, CDR2 SYDVKM. CDR3 length equals 14 residues. V was trimmed by 10 bases and J by 5 bases, leaving 18 bases between them. The CDR3 is CATAFEADHQPQHF. DNA for the CDR3: TGTGCCACGGCGTTCGAGGCGGACCATCAGCCCCAGCATTTT. The whole variable domain, remainder taken from reference TRBV28 and TRBJ1-5, is DVKVTQSSRYLVKRTGEKVFLECVQDMDHENMFWYRQDPGLGLRLIYFSYDVKMKEKGDIPEGYSVSREKKERFSLILESASTNQTSMYLCATAFEADHQPQHFGDGTRLSIL.

This clone appeared once. V is TRBV30 and J is TRBJ2-2, with D uncertain. The germline V gene has CDR1 GTSNPN and CDR2 SVGIG (reference sequence). The germline V and J ends were trimmed by 1 base and 2 bases, with 5 bases remaining between them. CDR3 length: 13 residues. CDR3 loop: CAWSESNTGELFF. CDR3 in DNA: TGTGCCTGGAGTGAGTCTAACACCGGGGAGCTGTTTTTT.

The V gene is TRBV14, the J gene TRBJ2-3; D call uncertain. This CDR3 comprises 13 residues. The V end was cut by 5 bases, the J end by 5 bases, with 11 bases between. Looked up from germline, CDR1 is SGHDN and CDR2 is FVKESK. CDR3 sequence (DNA): TGTGCCAGCAGCTTGGGCGGTGAAGATACGCAGTATTTT. Translation gives CASSLGGEDTQYF.

The V and J genes are TRBV15 and TRBJ2-7; D ambiguous. Germline CDR1 is LNHNV and CDR2 is YYDKDF (reference sequence). The CDR3 is 15 residues long. V shed 1 base and J shed 3 bases, with 13 bases lying between them. The CDR3 sequence: CATSRGGSQYYEQYV. CDR3 sequence (DNA): TGTGCCACCAGCAGAGGAGGATCCCAATACTACGAGCAGTACGTC.

The chain joins TRBV7-2 to TRBJ1-1; D ambiguous. Germline CDR1 and CDR2: SGHTA and FQGNSA. Trimming stripped 1 base from V and 1 base from J, with 7 bases between. This CDR3 spans 14 amino acids. In nucleotides, the CDR3 is TGTGCCAGCAGCTTAGTGTTCCGGAACACTGAAGCTTTCTTT. Translating gives CASSLVFRNTEAFF.

The gene calls are TRBV5-1 and TRBJ1-1, with 10 bases that match TRBD1. Losses at the gene ends were 4 bases for V and 7 bases for J; bases not matched to a gene: 13. Looked up from germline, CDR1 is SGHRS and CDR2 is YFSETQ. This CDR3 region has 16 residues. The CDR3 nucleotides read TGCGCCAGCAGCCCCCGGGACAGGGGCGGGAGGGGTGAAGCTTTCTTT. It yields the protein CASSPRDRGGRGEAFF.

This clone was seen only once. V gene TRBV19 combines with J gene TRBJ2-7; D is tentatively TRBD1 or TRBD2 (6 bases each). Trimming shortened V by 2 bases and J by 1 base, and 9 bases separated the two germline ends. The CDR3 covers 14 residues. Germline CDR1 and CDR2: LNHDA and SQIVND (reference sequence). DNA for the CDR3: TGTGCCAGTAGTATAAGGGGGGCGTCCTACGAGCAGTACTTC. Residues: CASSIRGASYEQYF.